These 19 T cell receptor beta chains were sequenced from one sample in a study of blood T cell repertoires in COVID-19. Sequencing was performed with immunoSEQ multiplex PCR; in TCRdb, only in-frame clones are kept and a portion is missing. The table records 250,000 or so clones, around nine tenths of them present only once. Source material: PBMCs or T cells enriched from blood (not recorded which). The receptors stem from a man aged 35-49 years who had recovered from COVID-19.

This clone was counted once. This rearrangement joins TRBV4-1 to TRBJ2-5; 9 bases align to TRBD2. Germline CDR1 is MGHRA and CDR2 is YSYEKL. Unmatched junction bases numbered 2, after V lost 4 bases and J lost 5 bases. This CDR3 comprises 13 residues. The DNA for the CDR3 is TGCGCCAGCAGCCCAGCGGGGGGTGAGACCCAGTACTTC. Residues: CASSPAGGETQYF.

The CDR3 loop is CASSFSTYYEQYF. As DNA, the CDR3 is TGCGCCAGCAGCTTTTCCACATACTACGAGCAGTACTTC. The chain joins TRBV5-1 to TRBJ2-7; the D is unclear. Germline CDR1 SGHRS, CDR2 YFSETQ. Deletions cut 2 bases from V and 3 bases from J, with 9 bases between. This CDR3 spans 13 amino acids.

The genes are TRBV28 and TRBJ1-1; D is undetermined. The length of the CDR3 is 16 residues. The V end lost 3 bases, the J end lost 6 bases, and 20 bases lay between the germline ends. Per germline, CDR1 MDHEN and CDR2 SYDVKM. The CDR3, as DNA: TGTGCCAGCAGTTTTGAAGTGGGAGTTAGACCCCCTGAAGCTTTCTTT. Translated: CASSFEVGVRPPEAFF.

V gene TRBV29-1 combines with J gene TRBJ1-1; D remains unclear. The V end lost 3 bases, the J end lost 0 bases, and 5 bases lay between the germline ends. The CDR3 totals 12 residues. The germline gives CDR1 SQVTM, CDR2 ANQGSEA. CDR3 residues: CSVDRVNTEAFF. The DNA of the CDR3 is TGCAGCGTTGATCGGGTGAACACTGAAGCTTTCTTT.

This sequence joins TRBV25-1 and TRBJ2-1; D unresolved. The V gene lost 1 base and the J gene lost 0 bases, with 7 bases spanning the gap. The CDR3 is 15 residues long. In germline, CDR1 is MGHDK, CDR2 SYGVNS. CDR3 sequence: CASSEFLSSYNEQFF. CDR3 DNA: TGTGCCAGCAGTGAATTCCTAAGCTCCTACAATGAGCAGTTCTTC.

The chain combines TRBV5-5 with TRBJ2-7; 9 bases line up with TRBD1. The trim removed 4 bases at V and 2 bases at J, leaving 13 bases unmatched. The CDR3 covers 17 residues. The germline V gene encodes CDR1 SGHKS and CDR2 YYEKEE (reference sequence). As DNA, the CDR3 is TGTGCCAGCAGCGTTCTAACCGGGACAGGGACAGCCTACGAGCAGTACTTC. Its protein product is CASSVLTGTGTAYEQYF.

This clone was observed a few times. The chain joins TRBV28 to TRBJ1-1, with D tentatively TRBD1 (5 bases). The germline V and J ends were trimmed by 6 bases and 3 bases, with 11 bases remaining between them. CDR1 MDHEN and CDR2 SYDVKM come from the germline V gene. This CDR3 has 13 amino acids. CDR3: CASRRTPYTEAFF. In nucleotides, the CDR3 is TGTGCCAGCAGACGGACACCCTACACTGAAGCTTTCTTT. The full variable domain, its missing parts supplied by reference TRBV28 and TRBJ1-1, is DVKVTQSSRYLVKRTGEKVFLECVQDMDHENMFWYRQDPGLGLRLIYFSYDVKMKEKGDIPEGYSVSREKKERFSLILESASTNQTSMYLCASRRTPYTEAFFGQGTRLTVV.

The J gene is TRBJ2-6, the V gene TRBV2, with D perhaps matching TRBD2 (6 bases). Germline CDR1 is SNHLY and CDR2 is FYNNEI. This CDR3 region has 15 residues. V lost 4 bases, J lost 0 bases, and 7 bases lay in between. Written as DNA, the CDR3 is TGTGCCAGCAGTGTGGGGGGCTCTGGGGCCAACGTCCTGACTTTC. It yields the protein CASSVGGSGANVLTF.

The gene calls are TRBV28 and TRBJ2-7; TRBD2 matches 11 bases. Germline-derived CDR1 and CDR2 are MDHEN and SYDVKM. V gave up 6 bases and J gave up 2 bases; unmatched junction bases: 6. The CDR3 contains 15 residues. Here the CDR3 reads CASRLLAGETYEQYF. The DNA of the CDR3 is TGTGCCAGCAGGCTACTAGCGGGAGAAACCTACGAGCAGTACTTC. Full variable domain (rest looked up from reference TRBV28 and TRBJ2-7): DVKVTQSSRYLVKRTGEKVFLECVQDMDHENMFWYRQDPGLGLRLIYFSYDVKMKEKGDIPEGYSVSREKKERFSLILESASTNQTSMYLCASRLLAGETYEQYFGPGTRLTVT.

V gene TRBV11-2 combines with J gene TRBJ2-1; 9 positions match TRBD2. This CDR3 has 18 residues. Germline V gene lookup returns CDR1 SGHAT and CDR2 FQNNGV. Germline trimming cut 3 bases from V and 9 bases from J; bases unmatched to any gene: 18. DNA of the CDR3: TGTGCCAGCAGCTTCAGACCCACTATTAGCGGGAGTTTCACTGAGCAGTTCTTC. The encoded protein is CASSFRPTISGSFTEQFF.

The rearrangement uses TRBV28 and TRBJ1-5, with D maybe TRBD1 (5 bases). The CDR3 has 12 amino acids. Trimming took off 9 bases at V and 3 bases at J, with 9 bases between the two ends. CDR1 MDHEN and CDR2 SYDVKM come from the germline V gene. The CDR3 region is CASRQPNQPQHF. Written as DNA, the CDR3 is TGTGCCAGTCGACAGCCCAATCAGCCCCAGCATTTT.

CDR3 DNA sequence: TGTGCCAGCACTTCCGGCGGGGAGCTGTTTTTT. As protein: CASTSGGELFF. V usage is TRBV27 and J usage is TRBJ2-2; D not certain. Trimming removed 7 bases at V and 7 bases at J, with 7 bases between. Germline V gene lookup returns CDR1 MNHEY and CDR2 SMNVEV (reference sequence). The CDR3 runs 11 residues.

The gene calls are TRBV19 and TRBJ2-1, with TRBD2 matching 14 bases. The length of the CDR3 is 17 residues. V lost 5 bases, J lost 0 bases, and 3 bases stayed unmatched. Germline CDR1 and CDR2: LNHDA and SQIVND (reference sequence). CDR3 loop: CASSPGTSGGSYNEQFF. The CDR3 DNA reads as TGTGCCAGTAGTCCCGGGACTAGCGGGGGCTCCTACAATGAGCAGTTCTTC.

The gene calls are TRBV4-1 and TRBJ2-2, with a tentative D call TRBD2 (6 bases). The V and J ends lost 1 base and 3 bases respectively, with 18 bases between them. Germline CDR1 MGHRA, CDR2 YSYEKL. The CDR3 has 18 residues. The CDR3 region is CASSQGVSLAKYTGELFF. DNA of the CDR3: TGCGCCAGCAGCCAAGGGGTTTCGCTAGCGAAGTACACCGGGGAGCTGTTTTTT.

V is TRBV27 and J is TRBJ1-6, with a weak D call TRBD1 (5 bases). The CDR3 has 16 residues. CDR1 is MNHEY and CDR2 is SMNVEV in the germline V gene (reference sequence). V dropped 0 bases and J dropped 4 bases, with 10 bases sitting between them. CDR3 in amino acids: CASSLSRQTYNSPLHF. DNA of the CDR3: TGTGCCAGCAGTTTATCGCGACAGACTTATAATTCACCCCTCCACTTT.

This clone was seen a single time. The genes are TRBV11-2 and TRBJ2-3; 14 positions match TRBD2. Germline trimming cut 5 bases from V and 3 bases from J; bases unmatched to any gene: 7. The CDR3 has 17 amino acids. The germline gives CDR1 SGHAT, CDR2 FQNNGV. CDR3 DNA: TGTGCCAGCAGCCCCCTCGGACTAGCGGGAGGAACAGATACGCAGTATTTT. Residues: CASSPLGLAGGTDTQYF.

The J gene is TRBJ2-4, the V gene TRBV28; D is perhaps TRBD2 (6 bases). The CDR3 extends over 13 amino acids. CDR1 and CDR2 from the germline V gene are MDHEN and SYDVKM. Trimming cost V 10 bases and J 5 bases, with 15 bases left between them. The CDR3 loop reads CATYLVAENIQYF. CDR3 nucleotide sequence: TGTGCCACCTACCTGGTAGCGGAAAACATTCAGTACTTC.

The J gene is TRBJ1-2, the V gene TRBV4-1, with D tentatively TRBD1 (6 bases). The CDR3 totals 14 residues. Between the trimmed V and J ends, which lost 0 bases and 7 bases, there was a span of 12 bases. The V gene's germline CDR1 is MGHRA and CDR2 YSYEKL. Written as DNA, the CDR3 is TGCGCCAGCAGCCAAGAAACAGGGTTGTTTGGCTACACCTTC. Translated, it gives CASSQETGLFGYTF.

The V call is TRBV29-1, the J call TRBJ2-7; possibly TRBD2 for D (5 bases). The CDR3 consists of 12 residues. The germline V gene encodes CDR1 SQVTM and CDR2 ANQGSEA. Between the trimmed V and J ends, which lost 3 bases and 2 bases, there was a span of 8 bases. The CDR3 nucleotides read TGCAGCGTTGACGAGGGAACCTACGAGCAGTACTTC. Translated, it gives CSVDEGTYEQYF.